Following are 20 T cell receptor beta chains from one sample sequenced in a study of human T cells and chemical hapten exposure. TCRdb redid the calling of the RACE reads with MiXCR, one entry per CDR3 protein. The table records around 130,000 distinct CDR3 sequences, around 8.2% of them present only once. Time point described: healthy volunteer bleed at 2 weeks. Whole blood, unfractionated, served as the material for total RNA extraction. The sequencing sample was made of whole blood. The receptors here all came from a male donor in good health. Some clones in this sample may be carry-over from other donors' samples.

Worth noting for this clonotype: At one boundary the junction diverges from the germline segment, which might be a read error. V gene TRBV18 combines with J gene TRBJ2-2; TRBD2 might be the D (6 bases). The CDR3 is made up of 14 amino acids. Germline CDR1 is KGHSH and CDR2 is LQKENI. The CDR3 loop reads CTSSPGREPGELFF. The CDR3 DNA is TGTACCAGCTCACCAGGACGGGAGCCCGGGGAGCTGTTTTTT. Full variable domain (rest looked up from reference TRBV18 and TRBJ2-2): NAGVMQNPRHLVRRRGQEARLRCSPMKGHSHVYWYRQLPEEGLKFMVYLQKENIIDESGMPKERFSAEFPKEGPSILRIQQVVRGDSAAYFCTSSPGREPGELFFGEGSRLTVL.

The chain recombines TRBV25-1 with TRBJ2-2; 11 nucleotides agree with TRBD2. Germline V gene sequence: CDR1 MGHDK, CDR2 SYGVNS. The CDR3 extends over 17 amino acids. Losses at the gene ends were 4 bases for V and 0 bases for J; bases not matched to a gene: 4. Here the CDR3 reads CASSVGLAESNTGELFF. CDR3 coding DNA: TGTGCCAGCAGTGTGGGACTAGCGGAGTCGAACACCGGGGAGCTGTTTTTT.

The chain has TRBV7-9 and TRBJ2-5; D not certain. Germline CDR1 SEHNR, CDR2 FQNEAQ (reference sequence). The V end was cut by 6 bases, the J end by 0 bases, with 11 bases between. This CDR3 comprises 14 residues. CDR3 coding DNA: TGTGCCAGCAGACCTACGGTGTACCAAGAGACCCAGTACTTC. Its translation: CASRPTVYQETQYF. The whole variable domain, remainder taken from reference TRBV7-9 and TRBJ2-5, is DTGVSQNPRHKITKRGQNVTFRCDPISEHNRLYWYRQTLGQGPEFLTYFQNEAQLEKSRLLSDRFSAERPKGSFSTLEIQRTEQGDSAMYLCASRPTVYQETQYFGPGTRLLVL.

This clonotype was recorded many times. V gene TRBV6-1 combines with J gene TRBJ2-1; 8 bases are shared with TRBD1. Germline values: CDR1 MNHNS, CDR2 SASEGT. V lost 8 bases and J lost 7; bases outside the gene matches: 10. This CDR3 is 14 amino acids long. The CDR3 reads CASVGAGGYNEQFF. The DNA of the CDR3 is TGTGCCAGCGTGGGGGCAGGGGGCTATAATGAGCAGTTCTTC.

The CDR3 sequence: CASRRQGTSNQPQHF. The CDR3 coding sequence is TGTGCCAGCAGGCGACAGGGTACGAGCAATCAGCCCCAGCATTTT. This sequence joins TRBV6-1 and TRBJ1-5, with TRBD1 matching 7 bases. The trim removed 6 bases at V and 1 base at J, leaving 6 bases unmatched. The germline V gene encodes CDR1 MNHNS and CDR2 SASEGT. This CDR3 has 15 residues.

Ten or more counts support this clonotype. V and J are TRBV9 and TRBJ2-1; TRBD1 or TRBD2 may be the D gene (6 bases each). The germline V and J ends were trimmed by 4 bases and 9 bases, with 11 bases remaining between them. CDR1 is SGDLS, CDR2 YYNGEE, per germline. CDR3 length equals 12 residues. In nucleotides, the CDR3 is TGTGCCAGCAGCCAACAGGGAGGTGAGCAGTTCTTC. Its protein product is CASSQQGGEQFF.

This clonotype was picked up many times. This chain uses TRBV29-1 with TRBJ1-1, with no clear D. CDR3 size: 13 residues. Germline values: CDR1 SQVTM, CDR2 ANQGSEA. Trimming took 6 bases from V and 2 from J, leaving 13 bases between them. The chain's CDR3 is CSVRQTFNTEAFF. The CDR3 nucleotides are TGCAGCGTCCGCCAGACCTTCAACACTGAAGCTTTCTTT.

This clonotype was seen at least ten times. The V gene is TRBV3-1, the J gene TRBJ2-1; 9 bases are a match to TRBD2. CDR1 LGHDT and CDR2 YNNKEL come from the germline V gene (reference sequence). This CDR3 has 16 amino acids. Losses at the gene ends were 0 bases for V and 2 bases for J; bases not matched to a gene: 2. The CDR3 DNA reads as TGTGCCAGCAGCCAAGATGTAGCGGGAGCCTACAATGAGCAGTTCTTC. It yields the protein CASSQDVAGAYNEQFF.

This clonotype has more than one count but fewer than ten. The V call is TRBV13, the J call TRBJ2-5; 12 nucleotides agree with TRBD2. Germline loops: CDR1 PRHDT, CDR2 FYEKMQ (reference sequence). Trimming at V came to 4 bases and at J to 3 bases, leaving 12 bases not matched to a gene. The CDR3 extends over 18 amino acids. CDR3 sequence (DNA): TGTGCCAGCAGCTCCGAAAGATGGACTAGCGGGACAGAAGAGACCCAGTACTTC. The encoded protein is CASSSERWTSGTEETQYF.

The chain recombines TRBV6-5 with TRBJ2-7, with TRBD1 matching over 8 bases. Trimming removed 6 bases from V and 6 bases from J; junction bases left unmatched: 4. Germline CDR1 MNHEY, CDR2 SVGAGI. The CDR3 is 12 residues long. The CDR3 protein is CASSWTGREQYF. The CDR3 DNA sequence: TGTGCCAGCAGCTGGACAGGGCGCGAGCAGTACTTC.

Many counts were recorded for this clonotype. The V and J genes are TRBV27 and TRBJ2-7; perhaps TRBD2 as D (6 bases). The CDR3 extends over 14 amino acids. In germline, CDR1 is MNHEY, CDR2 SMNVEV (reference sequence). V was cut by 0 bases and J by 2 bases, with 8 bases left in between. CDR3 nucleotide sequence: TGTGCCAGCAGTTTATCGGGGGGTACCTACGAGCAGTACTTC. Translated: CASSLSGGTYEQYF.

At least ten counts were recorded for this clonotype. The chain has TRBV7-9 and TRBJ2-5; 7 bases line up with TRBD1. The germline V gene encodes CDR1 SEHNR and CDR2 FQNEAQ (reference sequence). This CDR3 contains 16 residues. V was clipped by 5 bases and J by 2 bases; unmatched bases: 11. CDR3 loop: CASSAYRGPHQETQYF. In nucleotides, the CDR3 is TGTGCCAGCAGCGCATACAGGGGCCCCCATCAAGAGACCCAGTACTTC.

This rearrangement joins TRBV6-5 to TRBJ1-5; TRBD1 is a possible D gene (5 bases). The germline CDR1 and CDR2 sequences are MNHEY and SVGAGI. V was clipped by 6 bases and J by 1 base, with 10 bases between them. This CDR3 has 14 residues. CDR3 protein: CASRPTESNQPQHF. CDR3 DNA: TGTGCCAGCAGGCCGACAGAGAGCAATCAGCCCCAGCATTTT.

In regard to this clonotype: It may be a read error: a sequence one base away is much more abundant. The chain couples TRBV6-2 or TRBV6-3 to TRBJ1-5; 7 bases align to TRBD1. This CDR3 has 14 amino acids. Germline CDR1 and CDR2: MNHEY and SVGEGT. CDR3 nucleotide sequence: TGTGCCAGCAGTCCACAGGGGAGCAATCAGCCCCAGAATTTT. Encoded protein: CASSPQGSNQPQNF.

The genes are TRBV12-5 and TRBJ1-1, with D uncertain. V was pared by 0 bases and J by 7 bases, with 15 bases between. The germline CDR1 and CDR2 sequences are LGHNT and FRNRAP. This CDR3 spans 15 amino acids. CDR3 in DNA: TGTGCTAGTGGTTTGGTACCGACGGGGAGAGGTGAAGCTTTCTTT. Amino acids: CASGLVPTGRGEAFF.

This sequence joins TRBV29-1 and TRBJ2-1; D call uncertain. V was cut by 8 bases and J by 8 bases, with 10 bases left in between. The CDR3 has 10 residues. Germline-derived CDR1 and CDR2 are SQVTM and ANQGSEA. The CDR3, as DNA: TGCAGCCACTCCTGGGATGAGCAGTTCTTC. It yields the protein CSHSWDEQFF.

This clonotype was picked up many times. The chain uses TRBV7-2 and TRBJ2-3, with D possibly being TRBD2 (5 bases). This CDR3 contains 12 residues. V was pared by 3 bases and J by 9 bases, with 10 bases between. Germline V lookup: CDR1 SGHTA, CDR2 FQGNSA. In nucleotides, the CDR3 is TGTGCCAGCAGCTTCGGACTGAGGACGCAGTATTTT. Its translation is CASSFGLRTQYF.

This clonotype was seen only once. The chain carries TRBV3-1 and TRBJ1-2; D not certain. V was trimmed by 2 bases and J by 1 base, leaving 5 bases between them. The CDR3 runs to 13 residues. Germline CDR1 LGHDT, CDR2 YNNKEL (reference sequence). CDR3 nucleotide sequence: TGTGCCAGCAGCCAACGGGGTAACTATGGCTACACCTTC. Amino acid sequence: CASSQRGNYGYTF.

This clonotype has more than one count but fewer than ten. The gene calls are TRBV7-2 and TRBJ2-1; the D gene could be TRBD1 or TRBD2 (5 bases each). The germline CDR1 and CDR2 sequences are SGHTA and FQGNSA. This CDR3 is built from 13 residues. Trimming removed 4 bases from V and 9 bases from J, with 13 bases in between. CDR3 sequence: CASSYRGAGEQFF. The DNA of the CDR3 is TGTGCCAGCAGCTACCGAGGGGCGGGTGAGCAGTTCTTC.

This clonotype was detected only a few times. This chain uses TRBV6-5 with TRBJ2-6; 11 nucleotides agree with TRBD2. This CDR3 has 19 amino acids. The trim removed 4 bases at V and 0 bases at J, leaving 8 bases unmatched. Germline V gives CDR1 MNHEY, CDR2 SVGAGI. CDR3 protein: CASSFSSGRDYSGANVLTF. The CDR3 DNA sequence: TGTGCCAGCAGTTTCAGTAGCGGGAGGGACTACTCTGGGGCCAACGTCCTGACTTTC.